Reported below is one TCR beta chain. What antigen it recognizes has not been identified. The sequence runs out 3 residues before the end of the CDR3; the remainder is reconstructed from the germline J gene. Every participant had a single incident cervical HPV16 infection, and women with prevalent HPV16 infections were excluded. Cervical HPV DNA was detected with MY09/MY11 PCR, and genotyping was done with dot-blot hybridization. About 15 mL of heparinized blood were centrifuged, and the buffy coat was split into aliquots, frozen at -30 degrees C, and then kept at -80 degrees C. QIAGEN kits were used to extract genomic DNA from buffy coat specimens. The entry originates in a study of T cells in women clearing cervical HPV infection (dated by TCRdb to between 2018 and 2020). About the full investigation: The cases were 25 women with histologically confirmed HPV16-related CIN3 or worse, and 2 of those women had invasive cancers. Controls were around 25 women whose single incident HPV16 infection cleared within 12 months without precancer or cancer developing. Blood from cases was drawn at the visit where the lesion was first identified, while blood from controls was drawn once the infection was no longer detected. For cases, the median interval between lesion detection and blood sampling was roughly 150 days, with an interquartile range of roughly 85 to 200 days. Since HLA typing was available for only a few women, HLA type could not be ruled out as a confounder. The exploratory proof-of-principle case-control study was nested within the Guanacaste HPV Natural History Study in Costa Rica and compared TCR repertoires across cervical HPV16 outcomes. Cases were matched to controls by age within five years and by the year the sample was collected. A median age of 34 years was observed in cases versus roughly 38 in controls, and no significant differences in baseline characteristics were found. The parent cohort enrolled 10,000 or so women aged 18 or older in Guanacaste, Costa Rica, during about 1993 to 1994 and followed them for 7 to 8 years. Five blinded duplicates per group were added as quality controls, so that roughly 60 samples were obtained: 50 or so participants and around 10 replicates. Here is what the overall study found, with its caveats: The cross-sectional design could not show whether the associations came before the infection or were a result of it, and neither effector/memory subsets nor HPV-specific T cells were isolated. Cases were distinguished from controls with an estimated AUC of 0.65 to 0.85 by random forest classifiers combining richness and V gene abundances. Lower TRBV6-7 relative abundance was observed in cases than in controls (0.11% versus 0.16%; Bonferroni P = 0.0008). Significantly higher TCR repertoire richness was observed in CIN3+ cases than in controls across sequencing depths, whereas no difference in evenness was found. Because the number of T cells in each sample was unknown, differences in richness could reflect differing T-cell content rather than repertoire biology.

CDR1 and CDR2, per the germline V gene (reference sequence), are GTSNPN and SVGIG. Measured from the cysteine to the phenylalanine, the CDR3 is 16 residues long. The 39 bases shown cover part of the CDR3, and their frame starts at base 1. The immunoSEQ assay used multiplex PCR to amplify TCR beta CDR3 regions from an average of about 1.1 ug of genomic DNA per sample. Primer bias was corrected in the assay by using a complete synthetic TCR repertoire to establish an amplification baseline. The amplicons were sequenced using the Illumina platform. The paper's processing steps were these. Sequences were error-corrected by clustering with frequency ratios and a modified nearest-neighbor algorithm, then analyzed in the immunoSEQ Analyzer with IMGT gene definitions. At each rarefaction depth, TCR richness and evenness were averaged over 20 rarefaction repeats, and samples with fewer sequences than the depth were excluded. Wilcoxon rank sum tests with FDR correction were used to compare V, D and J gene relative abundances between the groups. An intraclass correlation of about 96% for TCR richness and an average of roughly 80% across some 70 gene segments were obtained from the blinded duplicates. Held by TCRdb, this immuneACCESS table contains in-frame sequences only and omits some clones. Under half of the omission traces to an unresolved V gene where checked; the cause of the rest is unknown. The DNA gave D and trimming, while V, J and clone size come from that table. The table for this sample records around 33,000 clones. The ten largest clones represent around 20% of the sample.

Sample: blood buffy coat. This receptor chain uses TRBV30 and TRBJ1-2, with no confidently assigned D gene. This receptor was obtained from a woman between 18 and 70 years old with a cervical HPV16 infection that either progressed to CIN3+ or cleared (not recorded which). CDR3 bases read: TGTGCCTGGAGTGTAAGACTAGCGGGAGTTGTAGATACC. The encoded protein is CAWSVRLAGVVDT. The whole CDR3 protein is CAWSVRLAGVVDTYTF.